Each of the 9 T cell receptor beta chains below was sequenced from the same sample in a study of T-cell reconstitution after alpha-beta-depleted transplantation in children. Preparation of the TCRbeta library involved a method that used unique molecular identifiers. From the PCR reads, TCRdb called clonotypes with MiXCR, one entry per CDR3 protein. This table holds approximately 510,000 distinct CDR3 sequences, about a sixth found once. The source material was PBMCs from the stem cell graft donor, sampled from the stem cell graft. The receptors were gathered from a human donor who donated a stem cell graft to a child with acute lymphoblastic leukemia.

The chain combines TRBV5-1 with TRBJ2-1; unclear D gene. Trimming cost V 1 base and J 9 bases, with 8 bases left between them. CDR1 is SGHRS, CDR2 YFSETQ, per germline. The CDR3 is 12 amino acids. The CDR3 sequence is CASSLNFGEQFF. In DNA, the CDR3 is TGCGCCAGCAGCTTGAACTTCGGTGAGCAGTTCTTC.

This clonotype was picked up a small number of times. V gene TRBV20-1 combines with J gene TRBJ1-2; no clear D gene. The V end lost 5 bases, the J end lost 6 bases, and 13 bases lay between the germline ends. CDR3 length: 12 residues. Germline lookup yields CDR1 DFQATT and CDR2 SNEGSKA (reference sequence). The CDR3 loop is CSARYWLDGYTF. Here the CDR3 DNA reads TGCAGTGCTCGATATTGGCTCGATGGCTACACCTTC.

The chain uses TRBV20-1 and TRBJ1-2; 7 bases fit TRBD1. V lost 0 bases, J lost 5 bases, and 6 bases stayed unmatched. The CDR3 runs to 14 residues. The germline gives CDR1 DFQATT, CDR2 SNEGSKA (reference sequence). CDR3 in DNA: TGCAGTGCTAGAGATCGGGGGACAGATTATGGCTACACCTTC. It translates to CSARDRGTDYGYTF.

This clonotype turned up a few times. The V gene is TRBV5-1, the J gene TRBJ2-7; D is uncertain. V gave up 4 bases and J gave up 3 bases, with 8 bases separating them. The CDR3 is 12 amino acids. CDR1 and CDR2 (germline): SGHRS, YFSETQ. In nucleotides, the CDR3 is TGCGCCAGCAGCAAAGAAGACTACGAGCAGTACTTC. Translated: CASSKEDYEQYF.

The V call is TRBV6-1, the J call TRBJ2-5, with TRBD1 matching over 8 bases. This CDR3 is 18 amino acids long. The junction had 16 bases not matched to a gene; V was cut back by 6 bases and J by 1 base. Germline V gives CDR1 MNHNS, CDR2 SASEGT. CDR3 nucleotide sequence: TGTGCCAGCAGCCACTGGGTGCAACAGGGGGGAAGCCAAGAGACCCAGTACTTC. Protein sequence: CASSHWVQQGGSQETQYF.

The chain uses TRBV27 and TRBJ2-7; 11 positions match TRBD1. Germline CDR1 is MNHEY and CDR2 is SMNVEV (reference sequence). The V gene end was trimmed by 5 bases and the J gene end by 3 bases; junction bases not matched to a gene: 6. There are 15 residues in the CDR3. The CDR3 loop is CASSDRTGGFYEQYF. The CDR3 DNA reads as TGTGCCAGCAGTGACAGGACAGGGGGCTTCTACGAGCAGTACTTC.

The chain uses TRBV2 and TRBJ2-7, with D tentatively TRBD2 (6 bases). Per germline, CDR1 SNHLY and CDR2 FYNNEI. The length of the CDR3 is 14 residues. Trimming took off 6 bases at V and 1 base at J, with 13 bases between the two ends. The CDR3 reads CASRDGLRSYEQYF. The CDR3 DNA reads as TGTGCCAGCAGAGACGGACTACGATCCTACGAGCAGTACTTC.

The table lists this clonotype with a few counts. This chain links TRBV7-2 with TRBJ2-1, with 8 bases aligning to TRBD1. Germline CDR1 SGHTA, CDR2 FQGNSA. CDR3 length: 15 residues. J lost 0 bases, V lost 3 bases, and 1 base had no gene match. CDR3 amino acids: CASSLDRASYNEQFF. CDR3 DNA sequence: TGTGCCAGCAGCTTGGACAGGGCCTCCTACAATGAGCAGTTCTTC.

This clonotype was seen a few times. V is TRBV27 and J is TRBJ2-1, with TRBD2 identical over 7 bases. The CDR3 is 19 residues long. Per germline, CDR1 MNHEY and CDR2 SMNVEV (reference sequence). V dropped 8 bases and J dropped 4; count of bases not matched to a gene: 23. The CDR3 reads CASRAILGGGPSGYNEQFF. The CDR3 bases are TGTGCCAGCCGAGCGATCCTGGGGGGAGGGCCCTCGGGTTACAATGAGCAGTTCTTC.